Listed below are T cell receptor beta chains from one sample, sequenced in a study of cytomegalovirus exposure and HLA in healthy donors. Using immunoSEQ multiplex PCR, the repertoire was profiled, and TCRdb retains in-frame clones only, with some absent. This sample yields more than 95,000 clones, of which around 10% are seen a single time; 5.8% belongs to the top ten. Material: PBMCs. All receptors come from a man aged 35-49 years in good health and CMV-seropositive. The CDR3 runs from the conserved cysteine through the conserved F or W. A D gene is named only where the DNA matches it firmly. The size entry is marked missing in some rows and otherwise reads once, few, many or a size class.

d_call j_call v_call clone_size cdr3_aa cdr3_nt
TRBD1 TRBJ1-5 TRBV28 NA CASSFSRGRAQPQHF TGTGCCAGCAGTTTTAGCAGGGGGCGCGCCCAGCCCCAGCATTTT
TRBD1 TRBJ1-5 TRBV28 few CASSSGPGTGGVNQPQHF TGTGCCAGCAGTTCAGGACCCGGGACAGGGGGCGTCAATCAGCCCCAGCATTTT
TRBD1 TRBJ2-7 TRBV6-1 NA CASSRDRASYEQYF TGTGCCAGCAGCCGGGACAGGGCCTCTTACGAGCAGTACTTC
TRBD1 TRBJ1-5 TRBV5-8 NA CATGGQGGNQPQHF TGTGCCACCGGGGGACAGGGAGGGAATCAGCCCCAGCATTTT
TRBD2 TRBJ2-1 TRBV4-2 NA CASSLGRGSYNEQFF TGTGCCAGCAGCCTCGGGAGGGGATCCTACAATGAGCAGTTCTTC
TRBD2 TRBJ2-2 TRBV6-5 NA CASLSSGQNTGALFF TGTGCCAGCTTATCTAGCGGCCAGAACACCGGGGCGCTGTTTTTT
NA TRBJ1-4 TRBV7-9 few CAIQSNEKLFF TGTGCCATCCAGTCTAATGAAAAACTGTTTTTT
TRBD1 TRBJ2-6 TRBV6-1 many CASSPGGSGANVLTF TGTGCCAGCAGTCCAGGGGGTTCTGGGGCCAACGTCCTGACTTTC
NA TRBJ2-7 TRBV7-9 NA CASTIRTGGLNYEKYF TGTGCCAGCACTATCAGGACAGGAGGACTAAACTACGAGAAGTACTTT
TRBD2 TRBJ2-1 TRBV12-5 few CANPPGRERRNEQFF TGTGCTAACCCCCCCGGGCGGGAGAGGCGTAATGAGCAGTTCTTC
TRBD1 TRBJ2-2 TRBV29-1 NA CSVGGQRDNTGELFF TGCAGCGTTGGGGGACAGCGAGATAACACCGGGGAGCTGTTTTTT
NA TRBJ2-7 TRBV5-1 NA CASSQTSNYEQYF TGCGCCAGCAGCCAGACTAGTAACTACGAGCAGTACTTC
NA TRBJ1-1 TRBV7-2 few CASSFFYPILGHSNTEAFF TGTGCCAGCAGCTTTTTTTACCCGATTCTCGGACACTCGAACACTGAAGCTTTCTTT
TRBD1 TRBJ1-2 TRBV27 few CASSGTGGALFYGYTF TGTGCCAGCAGTGGGACAGGGGGCGCCTTATTTTATGGCTACACCTTC
TRBD2 TRBJ2-2 TRBV7-8 NA CATGTSGAPNTGELFF TGTGCCACCGGGACTAGCGGAGCACCGAACACCGGGGAGCTGTTTTTT
TRBD1 TRBJ1-2 TRBV5-4 NA CASSLGDRGDYTF TGTGCCAGCAGCTTGGGAGACAGGGGGGACTACACCTTC
NA TRBJ2-1 TRBV5-1 NA CASSLDQVFVNEQFF TGCGCCAGCAGCTTGGACCAGGTTTTTGTCAATGAGCAGTTCTTC
NA TRBJ2-1 TRBV14 NA CASSQQALIFSNEQFF TGTGCCAGCAGCCAACAAGCCCTAATTTTCTCCAATGAGCAGTTCTTC
NA TRBJ2-2 TRBV14 few CASSFLPGSGELFF TGTGCCAGCAGCTTTTTGCCAGGGTCCGGGGAGCTGTTTTTT
NA TRBJ2-7 TRBV12-2 NA CASRLGLAGTYEQYF TGTGCAAGTCGCTTGGGACTAGCGGGAACCTACGAGCAGTACTTC
TRBD1 TRBJ1-3 TRBV6-1 NA CAGTGSGNTIYF TGTGCCGGGACAGGGTCTGGAAACACCATATATTTT
NA TRBJ2-2 TRBV13 NA CASSAGNTGELFF TGTGCCAGCAGCGCGGGTAACACCGGGGAGCTGTTTTTT
NA TRBJ2-3 TRBV6-4 few CASSETVLSTDTQYF TGTGCCAGCAGTGAGACTGTTCTTAGCACAGATACGCAGTATTTT
NA TRBJ1-1 TRBV6-1 few CASSTQVTTEAFF TGTGCCAGCAGCACCCAGGTAACCACTGAAGCTTTCTTT
NA TRBJ2-1 TRBV5-1 few CASSKWGEYNEQFF TGCGCCAGCAGTAAGTGGGGAGAGTACAATGAGCAGTTCTTC
NA TRBJ1-5 TRBV12-5 NA CASGLPISCIINQPQHF TGTGCTAGTGGTTTACCTATCTCGTGTATAATCAATCAGCCCCAGCATTTT